The 28 T cell receptor beta chains below were found in one sample sequenced in a study of identifying expanded T cells in peripheral blood. Measured with immunoSEQ multiplex PCR; TCRdb has only the in-frame clones, and not every one. Among roughly 78,000 clones listed, about nine tenths were seen once. Sequenced: blood. The receptor set was obtained from a person aged 18-70 years in good health.

The chain couples TRBV7-2 to TRBJ2-3; D gene ambiguous. V was shortened by 6 bases and J by 0 bases, with 13 bases between the two germline ends. From germline, CDR1 is SGHTA and CDR2 FQGNSA. CDR3 length equals 15 residues. CDR3 in DNA: TGTGCCAGCAGGTCTGATTACCCTAGCACAGATACGCAGTATTTT. Amino acids: CASRSDYPSTDTQYF.

This chain connects TRBV7-8 to TRBJ2-3; D unresolved. Germline V gene sequence: CDR1 SGHVS, CDR2 FQNEAQ. The length of the CDR3 is 11 residues. Trimming took off 6 bases at V and 6 bases at J, with 7 bases between the two ends. In DNA form, the CDR3 reads TGTGCCAGCAGGTATTCGGATACGCAGTATTTT. Translation: CASRYSDTQYF.

The chain carries TRBV5-6 and TRBJ2-5, with D perhaps TRBD1 or TRBD2 (5 bases each). CDR1 is SGHDT and CDR2 is YYEEEE in the germline V gene. The CDR3 consists of 14 residues. Trimming stripped 0 bases from V and 5 bases from J, with 11 bases between. The CDR3 loop is CASSLVVGVETQYF. In nucleotides, the CDR3 is TGTGCCAGCAGCTTGGTTGTGGGGGTGGAGACCCAGTACTTC.

The chain has TRBV7-2 and TRBJ2-7; D may be TRBD1 (5 bases). V was clipped by 2 bases and J by 6 bases, with 14 bases between them. This CDR3 has 14 residues. CDR1 is SGHTA, CDR2 FQGNSA, per germline. This chain's CDR3 is CASSLSRDYSEQYF. Here the CDR3 DNA reads TGTGCCAGCAGCTTAAGCAGGGATTACTCCGAGCAGTACTTC.

This chain joins TRBV5-1 and TRBJ2-3; D not resolved. V dropped 0 bases and J dropped 5 bases, with 10 bases sitting between them. The germline V gene encodes CDR1 SGHRS and CDR2 YFSETQ. The CDR3 is 14 amino acids. The CDR3 coding sequence is TGCGCCAGCAGCTTGGGAAAAACGGGAGATACGCAGTATTTT. Translating it yields CASSLGKTGDTQYF.

The chain links TRBV29-1 to TRBJ1-2; possibly TRBD1 for D (6 bases). Deletions cut 4 bases from V and 4 bases from J, with 16 bases between. This CDR3 comprises 14 residues. The germline gives CDR1 SQVTM, CDR2 ANQGSEA. The CDR3 bases are TGCAGCGTTGGGGCTGACAGGACTCTCTATGGCTACACCTTC. This translates into CSVGADRTLYGYTF.

The chain couples TRBV20-1 to TRBJ1-1; no firm D call. The CDR3 totals 11 residues. Deletions cut 6 bases from V and 2 bases from J, with 7 bases between. CDR1 DFQATT and CDR2 SNEGSKA come from the germline V gene (reference sequence). The DNA of the CDR3 is TGCAGTGCGGGTACTAACACTGAAGCTTTCTTT. Translated, it gives CSAGTNTEAFF.

This sequence joins TRBV30 and TRBJ2-1; 7 bases agree with TRBD2. V lost 1 base and J lost 11; bases outside the gene matches: 5. The V gene's germline CDR1 is GTSNPN and CDR2 SVGIG (reference sequence). The CDR3 consists of 12 residues. This CDR3 is CAWSGSGVKQFF. The CDR3 bases are TGTGCCTGGAGTGGGAGCGGGGTTAAGCAGTTCTTC.

The rearrangement joins TRBV28 to TRBJ1-2, with D possibly TRBD1 on 5 matching bases. The CDR3 runs 14 residues. Trimming left V 3 bases short and J 7 bases short, with 15 bases between. Germline-derived CDR1 and CDR2 are MDHEN and SYDVKM. The CDR3 here is CASSFPARVGGYTF. Here the CDR3 DNA reads TGTGCCAGCAGTTTCCCGGCCAGGGTCGGTGGCTACACCTTC.

The chain joins TRBV11-3 to TRBJ2-5; D possibly matches TRBD1 or TRBD2 (5 bases each). V dropped 1 base and J dropped 5 bases, with 11 bases sitting between them. The CDR3 consists of 14 residues. Germline V gene data show CDR1 as SGHNT and CDR2 as YENEEA. The CDR3 region is CASSLGGGSETQYF. As DNA, the CDR3 is TGTGCCAGCAGCTTAGGGGGCGGGTCGGAGACCCAGTACTTC.

The V and J genes are TRBV19 and TRBJ2-1; 7 bases agree with TRBD1. The CDR3 loop spans 14 amino acids. V was clipped by 1 base and J by 8 bases; unmatched bases: 5. Germline values: CDR1 LNHDA, CDR2 SQIVND (reference sequence). CDR3 nucleotide sequence: TGTGCCAGTAGTATAGTACAGGGGCGTGATGAGCAGTTCTTC. It is translated as CASSIVQGRDEQFF.

Written as DNA, the CDR3 is TGCGCCAGCAGCCGTGGACGGGGGCTCGGCAATGAGCAGTTCTTC. Amino acids: CASSRGRGLGNEQFF. The chain joins TRBV4-3 to TRBJ2-1; tentatively, D is TRBD1 or TRBD2 (6 bases each). CDR1 and CDR2 (germline): LGHNA, YSLEER. The CDR3 loop spans 15 amino acids. The V gene lost 4 bases and the J gene lost 6 bases, with 16 bases spanning the gap.

The V and J genes are TRBV28 and TRBJ2-1, with 14 bases aligning to TRBD2. J was trimmed by 4 bases and V by 7 bases; bases with no gene match: 6. CDR3 size: 16 residues. Germline V gene lookup returns CDR1 MDHEN and CDR2 SYDVKM. CDR3 region: CASTGLAGGRYNEQFF. As DNA, the CDR3 is TGTGCCAGCACTGGACTAGCGGGAGGCCGGTACAATGAGCAGTTCTTC.

This clone is a singleton in its sample. The chain carries TRBV2 and TRBJ1-3, with 7 bases identical to TRBD1. Per the germline V gene, CDR1 is SNHLY and CDR2 is FYNNEI. This CDR3 has 15 residues. The V segment lost 6 bases and the J segment 0 bases; nucleotides outside the gene matches: 5. Here the CDR3 DNA reads TGTGCCAGCAGCAGACAGGGCTACTCTGGAAACACCATATATTTT. It codes for CASSRQGYSGNTIYF.

The DNA of the CDR3 is TGCGCCAGCAGCCAAGATCCCCGTGCCACAGATACGCAGTATTTT. This encodes CASSQDPRATDTQYF. This chain links TRBV4-3 with TRBJ2-3; D is unresolved. Germline V gene data show CDR1 as LGHNA and CDR2 as YSLEER. The length of the CDR3 is 15 residues. V was trimmed by 0 bases and J by 2 bases, leaving 9 bases between them.

This clone was found a few times. The chain is built from TRBV7-9 and TRBJ1-2; TRBD1 aligns across 8 bases. Germline values: CDR1 SEHNR, CDR2 FQNEAQ (reference sequence). CDR3 length: 15 amino acids. V dropped 1 base and J dropped 6; count of bases not matched to a gene: 7. This CDR3 is CASSLGSGTGHGYTF. As DNA, the CDR3 is TGTGCCAGCAGCTTAGGGTCCGGGACAGGTCATGGCTACACCTTC.

This sequence joins TRBV6-5 and TRBJ1-5; D call uncertain. This CDR3 region has 15 residues. Germline lookup yields CDR1 MNHEY and CDR2 SVGAGI. Trimming removed 2 bases at V and 4 bases at J, with 12 bases between. The CDR3 bases are TGTGCCAGCAGTTACATAGTCGGTTCTAATCAGCCCCAGCATTTT. It specifies CASSYIVGSNQPQHF.

This chain links TRBV5-1 with TRBJ1-2; 7 positions match TRBD1. In germline, CDR1 is SGHRS, CDR2 YFSETQ. V shed 6 bases, J shed 2 bases, and the junction held 7 bases outside the gene matches. This CDR3 spans 14 amino acids. CDR3 bases: TGCGCCAGCAATCAAGGGGGCGCGAACTATGGCTACACCTTC. Protein product: CASNQGGANYGYTF. The complete variable domain, with remaining parts taken from reference TRBV5-1 and TRBJ1-2, reads KAGVTQTPRYLIKTRGQQVTLSCSPISGHRSVSWYQQTPGQGLQFLFEYFSETQRNKGNFPGRFSGRQFSNSRSEMNVSTLELGDSALYLCASNQGGANYGYTFGSGTRLTVV.

This chain links TRBV7-2 with TRBJ2-1; D is possibly TRBD2 (5 bases). CDR3 size: 14 residues. The germline CDR1 and CDR2 sequences are SGHTA and FQGNSA. The V end lost 5 bases, the J end lost 4 bases, and 12 bases lay between the germline ends. In DNA, the CDR3 is TGTGCCAGCAGCCCCCTGGGAGCGTACAATGAGCAGTTCTTC. Encoded protein: CASSPLGAYNEQFF.

This clone turned up a few times. The CDR3 nucleotides are TGTGCCAGCAGCTCAAGTGATACGCAGTATTTT. This translates into CASSSSDTQYF. The chain carries TRBV13 and TRBJ2-3; D gene uncertain. Germline assignment: CDR1 PRHDT and CDR2 FYEKMQ (reference sequence). This CDR3 contains 11 residues. Deletions cut 4 bases from V and 6 bases from J, with 5 bases between.

The rearrangement links TRBV28 to TRBJ1-5; D is unclear. Looked up from germline, CDR1 is MDHEN and CDR2 is SYDVKM. The CDR3 is 12 residues long. V was pared by 2 bases and J by 8 bases, with 7 bases between. Here the CDR3 reads CASSLAGKPQHF. The CDR3 DNA reads as TGTGCCAGCAGTTTAGCGGGGAAGCCCCAGCATTTT. Looking up the rest from reference TRBV28 and TRBJ1-5 gives the full variable domain: DVKVTQSSRYLVKRTGEKVFLECVQDMDHENMFWYRQDPGLGLRLIYFSYDVKMKEKGDIPEGYSVSREKKERFSLILESASTNQTSMYLCASSLAGKPQHFGDGTRLSIL.

This clone was counted only a few times. The CDR3 DNA reads as TGCGCCAGCAGCTTGGACTCCGTGGGAAAGCAGTACTTC. This encodes CASSLDSVGKQYF. The chain combines TRBV5-1 with TRBJ2-7, with D hard to call. The V end lost 0 bases, the J end lost 8 bases, and 12 bases lay between the germline ends. This CDR3 is built from 13 residues. CDR1 is SGHRS, CDR2 YFSETQ, per germline.

The chain combines TRBV28 with TRBJ2-3; 9 bases are a match to TRBD2. The germline V gene encodes CDR1 MDHEN and CDR2 SYDVKM. There are 16 residues in the CDR3. V dropped 7 bases and J dropped 1; count of bases not matched to a gene: 9. The CDR3 protein is CASKKAGGMGTDTQYF. The CDR3 DNA sequence: TGTGCCAGCAAGAAGGCGGGAGGGATGGGCACAGATACGCAGTATTTT.

The rearrangement links TRBV29-1 to TRBJ2-6; D gene ambiguous. The CDR3 consists of 16 residues. V dropped 0 bases and J dropped 4 bases, with 13 bases sitting between them. From germline, CDR1 is SQVTM and CDR2 ANQGSEA. Written as DNA, the CDR3 is TGCAGCGTTGAAGATCTGGACCACCCGGGGGCCAACGTCCTGACTTTC. Encoded protein: CSVEDLDHPGANVLTF.

This clone appeared once. J is TRBJ2-2 and V is TRBV7-2; D is unclear. Germline values: CDR1 SGHTA, CDR2 FQGNSA. V was clipped by 0 bases and J by 4 bases, with 3 bases between them. This CDR3 is 13 amino acids long. CDR3 sequence reads: CASSLAPTGELFF. Written as DNA, the CDR3 is TGTGCCAGCAGCTTAGCGCCCACCGGGGAGCTGTTTTTT. Supplemented by reference TRBV7-2 and TRBJ2-2, the full variable domain reads GAGVSQSPSNKVTEKGKDVELRCDPISGHTALYWYRQSLGQGLEFLIYFQGNSAPDKSGLPSDRFSAERTGGSVSTLTIQRTQQEDSAVYLCASSLAPTGELFFGEGSRLTVL.

The chain combines TRBV9 with TRBJ2-7; 11 bases align to TRBD1. The CDR3 runs to 14 residues. V lost 2 bases and J lost 7; bases outside the gene matches: 5. Germline CDR1 SGDLS, CDR2 YYNGEE. The CDR3 loop is CASSVGQGVWEQYF. For the CDR3, the DNA is TGTGCCAGCAGCGTGGGACAGGGGGTTTGGGAGCAGTACTTC.

The chain carries TRBV19 and TRBJ2-1; D is unclear. This CDR3 has 15 amino acids. Trimming took 2 bases from V and 0 from J, leaving 8 bases between them. CDR1 is LNHDA, CDR2 SQIVND, per germline (reference sequence). Written as DNA, the CDR3 is TGTGCCAGTAGTATACAGACGAGCTCCTACAATGAGCAGTTCTTC. Its translation: CASSIQTSSYNEQFF.

The rearrangement links TRBV19 to TRBJ1-1; weak D call: TRBD1 (6 bases). Trimming cost V 6 bases and J 7 bases, with 15 bases left between them. Germline V gene lookup returns CDR1 LNHDA and CDR2 SQIVND (reference sequence). The CDR3 extends over 13 amino acids. CDR3 protein: CASRLTKGGEAFF. CDR3 in DNA: TGTGCCAGTAGGCTGACTAAGGGGGGTGAAGCTTTCTTT.